This T cell receptor beta chain was recorded in a study of blood T cell repertoires in COVID-19. Overall study context: T cells, B-cell-depleted T cells, or PBMCs supplied cDNA or gDNA.

Trimming at V came to 3 bases and at J to 8 bases, leaving 9 bases not matched to a gene. The V gene's germline CDR1 is WSHSY and CDR2 SAAADI. This CDR3 has 17 amino acids. Authors' data handling: Scientists estimated how many nucleated cells there were by amplifying reference gene primers. Assay: immunoSEQ multiplex PCR; the TCRdb copy retains only in-frame clones and omits some. V and J calls plus clone size are reproduced from that table; the DNA served to infer D and trimming. The sample carries roughly 120,000 clones, over 65% recorded once. Sequencing was performed on peripheral blood. The sequence was obtained from a woman aged 40 to 55 with acute or convalescent COVID-19. The chain joins TRBV10-2 to TRBJ2-3; 15 positions match TRBD2. Written as DNA, the CDR3 is TGCGCCAGCAGTGAAGCGGGGACTAGCGGGGGGCGGCTTACGCAGTATTTT. Translating gives CASSEAGTSGGRLTQYF.